A single sample is the source of the 14 T cell receptor beta chains below, sequenced in a study of beta chain features in type 1 diabetes. Expressed TCRB transcripts got sequenced, as all isolated RNA was reverse transcribed. Generated by immunoSEQ multiplex PCR, the TCRdb table keeps only in-frame clones and is missing some. The table includes some 900,000 clones, roughly 17% detected once. Sequenced sample: naive CD4+ T cells from blood. All receptors come from a woman in her late teens or twenties in good health.

As concerns this clone: Within the sample, other DNA sequences also encode this same CDR3. The chain is built from TRBV20-1 and TRBJ2-5, with D unresolved. Trimming cost V 0 bases and J 2 bases, with 1 base left between them. The CDR3 runs 11 residues. Germline CDR1 reads DFQATT; CDR2 reads SNEGSKA (reference sequence). CDR3 nucleotide sequence: TGCAGTGCTAGAGAACAAGAGACCCAGTACTTC. This encodes CSAREQETQYF.

J is TRBJ1-1 and V is TRBV27; D might be TRBD1 (5 bases). The ends were cut back, 1 base at V and 1 base at J, with 7 bases in the middle. The CDR3 is 14 residues long. CDR1 is MNHEY and CDR2 is SMNVEV in the germline V gene (reference sequence). The CDR3 here is CASSLLGQNTEAFF. The CDR3 DNA is TGTGCCAGCAGTTTATTGGGGCAGAACACTGAAGCTTTCTTT.

In its sample, this clone was seen a few times. V and J are TRBV28 and TRBJ2-3; 14 bases agree with TRBD2. In germline, CDR1 is MDHEN, CDR2 SYDVKM. V was pared by 6 bases and J by 8 bases, with 7 bases of the junction left unmatched. There are 15 residues in the CDR3. The CDR3 nucleotides read TGTGCCAGCAGGACTAGCGGGAGGGCCGTGGGTACGCAGTATTTT. Its translation is CASRTSGRAVGTQYF.

Only a few counts were recorded for this clone. The V gene is TRBV28, the J gene TRBJ2-2, with D perhaps TRBD1 (5 bases). Trimming removed 5 bases at V and 0 bases at J, with 13 bases between. The CDR3 is 16 residues long. The V gene's germline CDR1 is MDHEN and CDR2 SYDVKM. The CDR3 bases are TGTGCCAGCAGTCCATACAGGACCGCGAACACCGGGGAGCTGTTTTTT. It codes for CASSPYRTANTGELFF.

With respect to this clone: No conserved phenylalanine or tryptophan is present at the end of the CDR3, so a read error is the likely explanation. The rearrangement uses TRBV4-3 and TRBJ1-1; no clear D. Germline CDR1 reads LGHNA; CDR2 reads YSLEER. This CDR3 contains 13 residues. V was shortened by 1 base and J by 4 bases, with 7 bases between the two germline ends. The CDR3 DNA reads as TGCGCCAGCAGCCAAGGACTAAGCACTGAAGCTTTCCTT. Translated: CASSQGLSTEAFL.

The chain combines TRBV5-1 with TRBJ2-7; perhaps TRBD2 as D (6 bases). Germline CDR1 SGHRS, CDR2 YFSETQ. This CDR3 spans 13 amino acids. Trimming left V 4 bases short and J 6 bases short, with 14 bases between. This CDR3 reads CASSLTSRFEQYF. CDR3 DNA sequence: TGCGCCAGCAGCCTGACTAGTCGCTTCGAGCAGTACTTC.

The chain is built from TRBV5-1 and TRBJ2-5; unclear D gene. The CDR3 sequence is 13 residues long. CDR1 is SGHRS, CDR2 YFSETQ, per germline. V was cut by 3 bases and J by 5 bases, with 11 bases left in between. CDR3 nucleotides: TGCGCCAGCAGCTATCATGGGCACGAGACCCAGTACTTC. It is translated as CASSYHGHETQYF.

The chain has TRBV6-5 and TRBJ2-5; TRBD2 is a possible D gene (6 bases). The CDR3 sequence is 14 residues long. Germline values: CDR1 MNHEY, CDR2 SVGAGI. The V and J ends lost 5 bases and 1 base respectively, with 11 bases between them. CDR3 region: CASSPGLFQETQYF. As DNA, the CDR3 is TGTGCCAGCAGTCCGGGACTTTTCCAAGAGACCCAGTACTTC.

This clone was observed a few times. The same CDR3 is also encoded by other DNA sequences in this sample. J is TRBJ2-1 and V is TRBV5-4; 9 bases are shared with TRBD2. The germline gives CDR1 SGHNT, CDR2 YYREEE (reference sequence). The CDR3 spans 15 residues. J lost 4 bases, V lost 4 bases, and 6 bases had no gene match. CDR3 region: CASSSLAGAYNEQFF. For the CDR3, the DNA is TGTGCCAGCAGCAGTTTAGCGGGAGCTTACAATGAGCAGTTCTTC.

Regarding this clone: Other nucleotide sequences in the sample specify the same CDR3. This chain joins TRBV7-3 and TRBJ2-5; D possibly matches TRBD1 or TRBD2 (7 bases each). CDR3 length: 13 residues. The V end lost 5 bases, the J end lost 4 bases, and 11 bases lay between the germline ends. Germline V gene lookup returns CDR1 SGHTA and CDR2 FQGTGA. The CDR3 protein is CASSPRGGETQYF. CDR3 bases: TGTGCCAGCAGCCCCAGGGGGGGAGAGACCCAGTACTTC. Complete variable domain (other parts from reference TRBV7-3 and TRBJ2-5): GAGVSQTPSNKVTEKGKYVELRCDPISGHTALYWYRQSLGQGPEFLIYFQGTGAADDSGLPNDRFFAVRPEGSVSTLKIQRTERGDSAVYLCASSPRGGETQYFGPGTRLLVL.

This chain links TRBV5-4 with TRBJ2-3; D may be TRBD1 (6 bases). Trimming took off 5 bases at V and 6 bases at J, with 19 bases between the two ends. Germline V CDR1 and CDR2: SGHNT, YYREEE (reference sequence). CDR3 size: 15 residues. This chain's CDR3 is CASRPGHSVSDTQYF. The CDR3 coding sequence is TGTGCCAGCAGACCGGGACATTCCGTATCCGATACGCAGTATTTT.

The chain recombines TRBV21-1 with TRBJ2-7; TRBD2, the table's D call, lacks a check against the DNA. TRBV21-1 is recorded as a pseudogene. The CDR3 covers 14 residues. The CDR3: CASSKIAGVYEQYF. The CDR3 region has the DNA TGTGCCAGCAGCAAAATAGCGGGAGTGTACGAGCAGTACTTC.

This clone was counted between two and nine times. The chain has TRBV18 and TRBJ2-3, with D hard to call. This CDR3 is 13 amino acids long. Germline V gene lookup returns CDR1 KGHSH and CDR2 LQKENI. Trimming pared 4 bases from V and 1 base from J, leaving 6 bases between. The CDR3 nucleotides are TGTGCCAGCTCACTCCGCGGCACAGATACGCAGTATTTT. It encodes CASSLRGTDTQYF.

This clone was observed a handful of times. The sample contains more than one DNA sequence encoding this CDR3. The chain couples TRBV18 to TRBJ2-7, with D unresolved. Germline V gene sequence: CDR1 KGHSH, CDR2 LQKENI. The CDR3 spans 12 residues. Between the trimmed V and J ends, which lost 5 bases and 0 bases, there was a span of 5 bases. For the CDR3, the DNA is TGTGCCAGCTCAGGGTCCTCCTACGAGCAGTACTTC. Amino acid sequence: CASSGSSYEQYF.